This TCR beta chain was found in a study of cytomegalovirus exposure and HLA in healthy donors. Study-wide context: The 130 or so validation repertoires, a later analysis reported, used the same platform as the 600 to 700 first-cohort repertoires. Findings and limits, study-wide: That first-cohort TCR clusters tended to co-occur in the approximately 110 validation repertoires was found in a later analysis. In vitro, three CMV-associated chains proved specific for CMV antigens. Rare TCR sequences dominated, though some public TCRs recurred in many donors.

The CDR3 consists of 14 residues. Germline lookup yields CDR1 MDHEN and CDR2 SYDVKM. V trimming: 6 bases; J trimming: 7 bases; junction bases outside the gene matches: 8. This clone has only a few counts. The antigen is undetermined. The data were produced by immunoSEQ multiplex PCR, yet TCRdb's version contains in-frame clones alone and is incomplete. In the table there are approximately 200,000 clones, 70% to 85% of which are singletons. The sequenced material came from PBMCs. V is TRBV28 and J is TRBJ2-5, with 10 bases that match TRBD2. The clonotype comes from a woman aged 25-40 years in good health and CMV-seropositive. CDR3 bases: TGTGCCAGCAGCGTAGCGGGAGGTGACGCGACCCAGTACTTC. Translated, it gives CASSVAGGDATQYF. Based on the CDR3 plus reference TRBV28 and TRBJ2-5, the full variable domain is DVKVTQSSRYLVKRTGEKVFLECVQDMDHENMFWYRQDPGLGLRLIYFSYDVKMKEKGDIPEGYSVSREKKERFSLILESASTNQTSMYLCASSVAGGDATQYFGPGTRLLVL.